The rows below give T cell receptor beta chains drawn from one sample of a study of T cell repertoires in cytomegalovirus infection. TCRdb used MiXCR to reprocess the reads, holding one entry per CDR3 protein. The profile covers 740,000 or so distinct CDR3 sequences, with less than 40% appearing a single time and 2.5% to 3% taken by the ten largest. What was sequenced was PBMCs. The receptors shown here come from a human donor in good health (CMV status not recorded). Some clones in this sample may be carry-over from other donors' samples. The CDR3 runs from the conserved cysteine through the conserved F or W.

>TRBV5-1
CARMRGYNEQFF
>TRBV6-1
CASSIDSEGQLYEQYF
>TRBV19
CASSETDRQPLHF
>TRBV7-6
CASTNRTVRNSGANVLTF
>TRBV7-8
CASSLLLVYNEQFF
>TRBV19
CASSIGSRGGSPSDEQFF
>TRBV9
CASSASGQVNNQPQHF
>TRBV5-1
CASSLVTGLAGGTDTQYF
>TRBV12-3/TRBV12-4
CASSGDTRGRQPQHF
>TRBV14
CASSRGQNSNQPQHF
>TRBV7-6
CASSLEGGRLHSPLHF
>TRBV7-6
CASSLRVGNEQFF
>TRBV28
CASVSGQGPYEQYF
>TRBV7-2
CASSKRLAGNQETQYF
>TRBV28
CASSFTTSAFSYEQSF
>TRBV5-1
CASSLDRVATLHF
>TRBV20-1
CSAYERGAFYEQYF
>TRBV7-8
CASRMTGDYGYTF
>TRBV25-1
CASSYTGVNTGELFF
>TRBV5-1
CASSLEGHDYGYTF
>TRBV28
CASTSSGGGRNSPLHF
>TRBV9
CASSVAGTDTEAFF
>TRBV28
CASSSVGSGGTDTQYF
>TRBV7-6
CASSRAPGQETQYF
>TRBV28
CASSLGEAGVWAEQFF
>TRBV4-1
CASSRTPGSYNSPLHF
>TRBV7-2
CASSGGARAGELFF
>TRBV7-9
CASSPPGLTNEQFF
>TRBV12-3/TRBV12-4
CASITDRGEAEAFF
>TRBV27
CASSFYSGGAGNEQFF
>TRBV28
CASSPTAGTSNSPLHF
>TRBV19
CASSIPHSRQETQYF
>TRBV6-5
CASRERLAGGHEQFF
>TRBV7-8
CASRPVFMNTEAFF
>TRBV20-1
CSAREGRVYEQYF
>TRBV7-8
CASSLKMTSPGVQYF
>TRBV7-6
CASSFQYGVGYEQYF
>TRBV28
CASSFRGGHPANNEQFF
>TRBV5-1
CASRPGQGQEPQYF
>TRBV6-5
CASSFSAGTGNTEAFF
>TRBV5-5
CASRADRGDEQYF